One T cell receptor (beta chain) is described in this entry. The data were obtained in a study of blood T cell repertoires in COVID-19. About the study: There were acute and convalescent COVID-19 samples, and they came from the United States, Italy and Spain. The analysed material was cDNA or gDNA that came from T cells, B-cell-depleted T cells, or PBMCs.

Per the germline V gene, CDR1 is MDHEN and CDR2 is SYDVKM. Trimming shortened V by 5 bases and J by 11 bases, and 13 bases separated the two germline ends. This CDR3 spans 12 amino acids. Authors' processing steps: Nucleated cell number was recorded as an estimate derived from reference gene primer amplification. Repertoires were generated with immunoSEQ multiplex PCR, while TCRdb's copy carries only in-frame clones and drops some. D and trimming come from the DNA, and the V and J calls and clone size come from that table. The data show 130,000 to 150,000 clones, approximately 80% seen once. The receptor was isolated from a human donor in a cohort sampled during active COVID-19. The chain is built from TRBV28 and TRBJ2-4, with unresolved D. Sequencing was done on a sample of peripheral blood. In nucleotides, the CDR3 is TGTGCCAGCAGTCCCCAGGTTTGGGTTCAGTACTTC. Translating gives CASSPQVWVQYF.